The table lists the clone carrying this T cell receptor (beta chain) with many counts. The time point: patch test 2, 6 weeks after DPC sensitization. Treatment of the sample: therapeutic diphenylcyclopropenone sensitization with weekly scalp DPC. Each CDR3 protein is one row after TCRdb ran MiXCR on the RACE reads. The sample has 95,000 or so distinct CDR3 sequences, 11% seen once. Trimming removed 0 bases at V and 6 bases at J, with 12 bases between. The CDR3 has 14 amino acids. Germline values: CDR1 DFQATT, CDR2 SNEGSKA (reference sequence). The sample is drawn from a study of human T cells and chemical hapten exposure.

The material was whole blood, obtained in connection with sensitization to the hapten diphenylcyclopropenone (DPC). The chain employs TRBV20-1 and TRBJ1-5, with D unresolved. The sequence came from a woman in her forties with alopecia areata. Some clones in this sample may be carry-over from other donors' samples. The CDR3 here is CSARDLGEAQPQHF. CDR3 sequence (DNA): TGCAGTGCTAGAGATCTTGGGGAAGCTCAGCCCCAGCATTTT.